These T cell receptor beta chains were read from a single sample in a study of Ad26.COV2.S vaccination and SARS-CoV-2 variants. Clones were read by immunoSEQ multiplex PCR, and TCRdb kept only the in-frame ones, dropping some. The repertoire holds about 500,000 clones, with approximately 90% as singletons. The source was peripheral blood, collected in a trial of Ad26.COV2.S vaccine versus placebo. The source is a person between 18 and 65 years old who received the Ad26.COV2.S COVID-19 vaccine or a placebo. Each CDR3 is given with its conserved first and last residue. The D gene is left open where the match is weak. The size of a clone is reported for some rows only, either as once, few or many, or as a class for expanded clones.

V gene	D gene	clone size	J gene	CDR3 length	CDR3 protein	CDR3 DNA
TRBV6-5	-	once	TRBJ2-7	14	CASSLGPESYEQYF	TGTGCCAGCAGTCTCGGACCGGAATCCTACGAGCAGTACTTC
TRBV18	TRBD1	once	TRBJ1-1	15	CASSQTGFGNTEAFF	TGTGCCAGCTCACAGACAGGGTTCGGGAACACTGAAGCTTTCTTT
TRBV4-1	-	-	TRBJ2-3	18	CASSQDGRAGRSTDTQYF	TGCGCCAGCAGCCAAGACGGCAGGGCAGGGAGGAGCACAGATACGCAGTATTTT
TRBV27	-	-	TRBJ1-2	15	CASSLSRDGGEGYTF	TGTGCCAGCAGTTTATCGAGGGACGGGGGTGAAGGCTACACCTTC
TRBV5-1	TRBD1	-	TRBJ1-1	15	CASRGLTGGNSEAFF	TGCGCCAGCAGAGGTTTGACAGGGGGTAATAGTGAAGCTTTCTTT
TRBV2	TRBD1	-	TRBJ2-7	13	CASNPGGSYEQYF	TGTGCCAGCAACCCAGGGGGCTCCTACGAGCAGTACTTC
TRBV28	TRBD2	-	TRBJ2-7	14	CASRPGTSGYEQYF	TGTGCCAGCCGACCCGGGACTAGCGGCTACGAGCAGTACTTC
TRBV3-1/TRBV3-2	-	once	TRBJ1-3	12	CASRSSGNTIYF	TGTGCCAGCAGGAGCTCTGGAAACACCATATATTTT
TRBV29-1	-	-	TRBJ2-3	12	CSASTRTDTQYF	TGCAGCGCATCCACAAGAACAGATACGCAGTATTTT
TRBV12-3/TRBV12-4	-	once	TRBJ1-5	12	CASSSENQPQHF	TGTGCCAGCAGTTCCGAAAATCAGCCCCAGCATTTT
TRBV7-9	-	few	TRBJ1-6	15	CASSLASGGYSPLHF	TGTGCCAGCAGCTTAGCTAGTGGGGGCTATTCACCCCTCCACTTT
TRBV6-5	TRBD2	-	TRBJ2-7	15	CASSPAGVPSYEQYF	TGTGCCAGCAGTCCAGCGGGAGTCCCCTCCTACGAGCAGTACTTC
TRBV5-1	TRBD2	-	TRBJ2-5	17	CASSWTNPTSRQETQYF	TGCGCCAGCAGCTGGACCAACCCGACTAGCCGTCAAGAGACCCAGTACTTC
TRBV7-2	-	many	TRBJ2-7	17	CASSLVGGLSGGYEQYF	TGTGCCAGCAGCTTAGTTGGCGGTTTAAGCGGAGGCTACGAGCAGTACTTC
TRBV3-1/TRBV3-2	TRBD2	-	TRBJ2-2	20	CASSPHARWERKRGAGELFF	TGTGCCAGCAGCCCTCATGCGCGGTGGGAAAGGAAGCGGGGTGCTGGGGAGCTGTTTTTT
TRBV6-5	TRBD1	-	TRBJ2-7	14	CASSRDRGHYEQYF	TGTGCCAGCAGTCGGGACAGGGGGCACTACGAGCAGTACTTC
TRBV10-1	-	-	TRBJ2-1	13	CASSESGRNEQFF	TGCGCCAGCAGTGAATCCGGGCGCAATGAGCAGTTCTTC
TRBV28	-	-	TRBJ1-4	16	CASSRSTYRTNEKLFF	TGTGCCAGCAGCCGTTCAACTTACCGAACTAATGAAAAACTGTTTTTT
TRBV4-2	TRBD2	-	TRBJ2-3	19	CASSQELNGGASSTDTQYF	TGTGCCAGCAGCCAAGAACTGAACGGGGGGGCCTCTAGCACAGATACGCAGTATTTT
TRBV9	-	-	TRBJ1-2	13	CASSVVGDGGYTF	TGTGCCAGCAGCGTAGTCGGGGACGGGGGCTACACCTTC
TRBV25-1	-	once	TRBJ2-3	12	CASSEYTDTQYF	TGTGCCAGCAGTGAATATACGGATACGCAGTATTTT
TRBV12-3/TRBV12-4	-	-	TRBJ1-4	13	CASSTGTSGKLFF	TGTGCCAGCAGTACCGGGACCTCTGGAAAACTGTTTTTT
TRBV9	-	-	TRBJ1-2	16	CASSENARGPNYGYTF	TGTGCCAGCAGCGAAAACGCCAGAGGCCCCAACTATGGCTACACCTTC
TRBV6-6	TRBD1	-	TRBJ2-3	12	CASRQGADTQYF	TGTGCCAGCAGGCAGGGGGCAGATACGCAGTATTTT
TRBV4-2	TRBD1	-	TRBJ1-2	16	CASSQDGTGAGYGYTF	TGTGCCAGCAGCCAAGATGGGACAGGGGCGGGGTATGGCTACACCTTC
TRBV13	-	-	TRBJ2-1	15	CASSLAGDGDNEQFF	TGTGCCAGCAGCTTAGCAGGAGACGGGGACAATGAGCAGTTCTTC
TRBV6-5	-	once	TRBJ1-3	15	CATTGNTGSGNTIYF	TGTGCCACTACGGGAAACACGGGGTCTGGAAACACCATATATTTT
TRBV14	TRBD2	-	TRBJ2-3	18	CASSQDWVAGYSTDTQYF	TGTGCCAGCAGCCAAGATTGGGTAGCGGGGTACTCCACAGATACGCAGTATTTT
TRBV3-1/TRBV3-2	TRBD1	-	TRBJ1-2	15	CASSPRGQGLYGYTF	TGTGCCAGCAGCCCTCGCGGACAGGGGCTCTATGGCTACACCTTC
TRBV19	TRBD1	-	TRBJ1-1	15	CASADRDRVYTEAFF	TGTGCCAGCGCGGACAGGGACCGTGTGTACACTGAAGCTTTCTTT
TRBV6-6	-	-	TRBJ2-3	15	CASRPASGITDTQYF	TGTGCCAGCAGACCCGCTTCCGGGATCACAGATACGCAGTATTTT
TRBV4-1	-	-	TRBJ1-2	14	CASSLSNGVNGYTF	TGCGCCAGCAGCCTCAGCAATGGTGTTAATGGCTACACCTTC
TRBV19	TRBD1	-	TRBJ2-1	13	CATGTGSYNEQFF	TGTGCCACCGGGACAGGGTCCTACAATGAGCAGTTCTTC
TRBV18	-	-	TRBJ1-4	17	CASSPQGGGATNEKLFF	TGTGCCAGCTCACCACAGGGAGGGGGAGCAACTAATGAAAAACTGTTTTTT
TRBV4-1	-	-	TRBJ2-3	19	CASSQDWAGRMYSTDTQYF	TGCGCCAGCAGCCAAGATTGGGCAGGGAGGATGTATAGCACAGATACGCAGTATTTT
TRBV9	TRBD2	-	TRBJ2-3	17	CASSPREGILLTDTQYF	TGTGCCAGCAGCCCGAGGGAGGGGATCTTACTCACAGATACGCAGTATTTT
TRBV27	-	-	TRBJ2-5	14	CASSRGTHQETQYF	TGTGCCAGCAGTCGCGGGACACACCAAGAGACCCAGTACTTC
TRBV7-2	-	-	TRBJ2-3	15	CASSLAQIRRDTQYF	TGTGCCAGCAGCTTAGCGCAGATTCGCAGAGATACGCAGTATTTT
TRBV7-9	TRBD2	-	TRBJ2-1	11	CVSGTYNEQFF	TGTGTCAGCGGGACCTACAATGAGCAGTTCTTC
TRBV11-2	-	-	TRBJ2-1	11	CASSLTGEQFF	TGTGCCAGCAGCCTAACAGGTGAGCAGTTCTTC
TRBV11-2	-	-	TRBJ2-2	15	CATSSRDKNTGELFF	TGTGCCACCTCGTCCCGGGACAAGAACACCGGGGAGCTGTTTTTT
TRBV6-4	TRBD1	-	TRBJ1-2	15	CASSRDRETNYGYTF	TGTGCCAGCAGCAGGGACAGGGAAACTAACTATGGCTACACCTTC
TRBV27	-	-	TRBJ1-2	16	CASSLLGPDSDYGYTF	TGTGCCAGCAGTTTGCTTGGCCCTGACTCAGACTATGGCTACACCTTC
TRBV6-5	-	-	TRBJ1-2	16	CASSYSIGSGDYGYTF	TGTGCCAGCAGTTACTCGATAGGATCGGGGGACTATGGCTACACCTTC
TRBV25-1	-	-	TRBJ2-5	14	CASSELRDQETQYF	TGTGCCAGCAGTGAATTGAGGGACCAAGAGACCCAGTACTTC
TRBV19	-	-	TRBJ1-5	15	CASSMVDVPLLPQHF	TGTGCCAGTAGTATGGTGGACGTGCCCCTTCTGCCCCAGCATTTT
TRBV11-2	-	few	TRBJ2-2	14	CASSLGSNTGELFF	TGTGCCAGCAGCTTGGGCTCGAACACCGGGGAGCTGTTTTTT
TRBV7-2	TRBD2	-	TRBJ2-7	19	CASSLAGLAGAIKSYEQYF	TGTGCCAGCAGCTTAGCGGGACTAGCGGGAGCGATTAAGTCCTACGAGCAGTACTTC
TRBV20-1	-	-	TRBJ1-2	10	CSARSGGYTF	TGCAGTGCTAGGTCGGGGGGCTACACCTTC
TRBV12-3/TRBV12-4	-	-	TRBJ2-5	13	CASSLDQGETQYF	TGTGCCAGCAGTTTGGATCAGGGAGAGACCCAGTACTTC
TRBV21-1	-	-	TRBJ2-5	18	CASSKLFGTSGRVETQYF	TGTGCCAGCAGCAAATTGTTTGGGACTAGCGGGAGAGTGGAGACCCAGTACTTC